The entry below gives a single T cell receptor (beta chain) sequence along with its context. This record comes from a study of cytomegalovirus exposure and HLA in healthy donors. The germline V gene encodes CDR1 ENHRY and CDR2 SYGVKD. V shed 8 bases and J shed 8 bases, with 18 bases lying between them. This CDR3 region has 13 residues. The study ran its PCR with 60 Vbeta and 13 Jbeta primers. Libraries were prepared by immunoSEQ multiplex PCR; TCRdb keeps only in-frame clonotypes and omits some of them. The table lists 150,000 to 200,000 clones, roughly an eighth of them singletons. Sequenced material: PBMCs. This chain uses TRBV10-3 with TRBJ1-2, with D perhaps TRBD1 (5 bases). The clonotype originates from a man aged 50-59 years in good health and CMV-seropositive. CDR3 in DNA: TGTGCCATCGGAGGGAGGCAGGGTAGCGGCTACACCTTC. Translated: CAIGGRQGSGYTF.